The clone carrying this TCR beta chain showed up just a few times. The junction differs from germline at one of its ends, possibly a read error. Constant-segment primers and 5'RACE yielded cDNA libraries for TCR alpha and TCR beta, each carrying sample barcodes and UMIs. From the 5' RACE reads, TCRdb called clonotypes with MiXCR, one entry per CDR3 protein. The data contain nearly 250,000 distinct CDR3 sequences, 15% to 19% of them singletons. The data were taken from a study of T-cell memory formation after mild COVID-19. Germline V gene sequence: CDR1 MNHEY, CDR2 SVGAGI. The CDR3 spans 13 residues. Sequenced sample: PBMCs or a T cell subset sorted from them (not recorded which). This TCR was sampled from an adult woman who had mild COVID-19 (a few samples of this study predate the infection). Cell type and time point are not known. The chain couples TRBV6-5 to TRBJ1-5, with D unclear. The CDR3 coding sequence is TGTGCCAGCAGTTACTTTGGGAATCAGCACCAGCATTTT. This gives the protein CASSYFGNQHQHF.